These T cell receptor beta chains were read from a single sample in a study of early T cells in non-severe SARS-CoV-2 infection. MiXCR was run by TCRdb on the 5' RACE reads, yielding one entry per CDR3 protein. The table has some 71,000 distinct CDR3 sequences, 10% seen once. Sequences were derived from whole blood, sampled at baseline. The source is an adult who was a healthcare worker with PCR-confirmed SARS-CoV-2 infection or an uninfected control (not recorded which). CDR3s include the opening cysteine and the closing phenylalanine or tryptophan. A D gene is named only where the DNA matches it firmly. Part of the rows lack a size; the others show once, few, many or a class for expanded clones.

clone size	D gene	V gene	J gene	CDR3 protein	CDR3 DNA
medium-sized	TRBD2	TRBV7-2	TRBJ2-3	CASSFSGKDTQYF	TGTGCCAGCAGCTTTAGCGGGAAGGATACGCAGTATTTT
many	TRBD2	TRBV3-1	TRBJ2-1	CASSQVLAGGPDEQFF	TGTGCCAGCAGCCAAGTGTTAGCGGGAGGGCCCGATGAGCAGTTCTTC
.	TRBD1	TRBV7-6	TRBJ2-3	CASSERDRRTRTDTQYF	TGTGCCAGCAGCGAGAGGGACAGGCGTACACGCACAGATACGCAGTATTTT
many	TRBD2	TRBV20-1	TRBJ2-5	CSLERERETQYF	TGCAGCCTCGAGCGGGAGAGAGAGACCCAGTACTTC
many	TRBD2	TRBV11-3	TRBJ2-3	CASSSTGLAGGLGTDTQYF	TGTGCCAGCAGCTCCACCGGACTAGCGGGAGGGCTGGGCACAGATACGCAGTATTTT
few	.	TRBV9	TRBJ1-4	CASSVEGAGTNEKLFF	TGTGCCAGCAGCGTAGAAGGCGCAGGGACTAATGAAAAACTGTTTTTT
many	TRBD2	TRBV29-1	TRBJ2-1	CSVERLADEQFF	TGCAGCGTTGAGAGACTAGCCGATGAGCAGTTCTTC
many	.	TRBV6-1	TRBJ2-7	CASTSTLDASNEQYF	TGTGCCAGCACCAGTACCCTGGACGCATCCAACGAGCAGTACTTC
few	.	TRBV20-1	TRBJ2-7	CSARDTTGLSYEQYF	TGCAGTGCTAGAGATACTACAGGCCTTTCCTACGAGCAGTACTTC
many	TRBD2	TRBV28	TRBJ2-1	CASSSAGGGYNEQFF	TGTGCCAGCAGTTCAGCGGGAGGGGGCTACAATGAGCAGTTCTTC
.	TRBD2	TRBV5-1	TRBJ2-3	CASSLRLATTDTQYF	TGCGCCAGCAGCCTAAGACTAGCGACCACAGATACGCAGTATTTT
many	.	TRBV20-1	TRBJ2-1	CSARDLKLGDYNEQFF	TGCAGTGCTAGAGATTTAAAACTAGGAGACTACAATGAGCAGTTCTTC
.	TRBD2	TRBV25-1	TRBJ2-3	CASSPLTSGASTDTQYF	TGTGCCAGCAGTCCCCTAACTAGCGGGGCAAGCACAGATACGCAGTATTTT
many	TRBD2	TRBV2	TRBJ2-1	CASSLAGEVNEQFF	TGTGCCAGCAGTTTAGCGGGAGAGGTTAATGAGCAGTTCTTC
many	.	TRBV7-8	TRBJ2-5	CASSLNRGGEETQYF	TGTGCCAGCAGCCTAAACAGGGGAGGGGAAGAGACCCAGTACTTC
many	.	TRBV28	TRBJ2-6	CASSPWGQGLSGANVLTF	TGTGCCAGCAGTCCATGGGGCCAGGGCCTCTCTGGGGCCAACGTCCTGACTTTC
.	TRBD1	TRBV12-5	TRBJ1-1	CASGLPPGQGNTEAFF	TGTGCTAGTGGTTTGCCTCCTGGACAGGGGAACACTGAAGCTTTCTTT
.	TRBD1	TRBV7-8	TRBJ2-1	CASGTGGPNEQFF	TGTGCTTCGGGGACAGGGGGGCCCAATGAGCAGTTCTTC
.	.	TRBV9	TRBJ1-2	CASSEGFNYGYTF	TGTGCCAGCAGCGAGGGGTTTAACTATGGCTACACCTTC
many	.	TRBV3-1	TRBJ2-3	CASSRPGASADTQYF	TGTGCCAGCAGCCGACCCGGGGCTAGCGCAGATACGCAGTATTTT
.	TRBD1	TRBV5-1	TRBJ1-2	CASSLGGTGTYGYTF	TGCGCCAGCAGCTTGGGCGGGACAGGGACCTATGGCTACACCTTC
few	TRBD2	TRBV20-1	TRBJ2-3	CSARGGRALNTQYF	TGCAGTGCTAGAGGGGGGAGGGCCCTCAATACGCAGTATTTT
.	.	TRBV24-1	TRBJ2-2	CATSDPLGAGAGELFF	TGTGCCACCAGTGATCCCTTAGGGGCAGGGGCCGGGGAGCTGTTTTTT
few	.	TRBV12-3/TRBV12-4	TRBJ2-1	CASSLPLGNEQFF	TGTGCCAGCAGTTTACCTCTCGGAAATGAGCAGTTCTTC
.	.	TRBV3-1	TRBJ2-3	CASNQEVPGLSEIDTQYF	TGTGCCAGCAACCAAGAGGTCCCGGGATTAAGCGAGATAGATACGCAGTATTTT
few	TRBD1	TRBV28	TRBJ1-3	CASSPGTGGSSGNTIYF	TGTGCCAGCAGTCCCGGGACAGGGGGTTCCTCTGGAAACACCATATATTTT
many	TRBD1	TRBV27	TRBJ2-2	CASSFSRQGVGTGELFF	TGTGCCAGCAGTTTTTCGCGGCAGGGGGTCGGCACCGGGGAGCTGTTTTTT
.	.	TRBV5-1	TRBJ1-2	CASSLTGFYGYTF	TGCGCCAGCAGCTTGACAGGATTCTATGGCTACACCTTC
many	.	TRBV24-1	TRBJ2-1	CATSEPDPNNEQFF	TGTGCCACCAGTGAACCTGACCCTAACAATGAGCAGTTCTTC
.	.	TRBV5-6	TRBJ1-5	CASSLAGGASNQPQHF	TGTGCCAGCAGCTTGGCCGGGGGGGCAAGCAATCAGCCCCAGCATTTT
many	.	TRBV27	TRBJ2-7	CASRRTPGRVYEQYF	TGTGCCAGCAGACGAACCCCGGGACGCGTCTACGAGCAGTACTTC
many	TRBD1	TRBV6-2/TRBV6-3	TRBJ1-2	CASTRTGGYGYTF	TGTGCCAGCACCCGGACAGGGGGCTATGGCTACACCTTC
many	.	TRBV5-1	TRBJ1-4	CASSLLTTNEKLFF	TGCGCCAGCAGCTTACTCACAACTAATGAAAAACTGTTTTTT
many	TRBD2	TRBV28	TRBJ2-2	CASSPAGANTGELFF	TGTGCCAGCAGCCCGGCGGGAGCGAACACCGGGGAGCTGTTTTTT
many	TRBD1	TRBV5-1	TRBJ1-1	CASSMQGARAFF	TGCGCCAGCAGCATGCAGGGGGCTCGAGCTTTCTTT
many	TRBD2	TRBV29-1	TRBJ2-1	CSVGAGGAFNEQFF	TGCAGCGTCGGAGCGGGAGGGGCGTTCAATGAGCAGTTCTTC
few	TRBD1	TRBV7-9	TRBJ2-1	CANRGTGGPYNEQFF	TGTGCCAACAGGGGGACAGGGGGCCCCTACAATGAGCAGTTCTTC
few	TRBD2	TRBV27	TRBJ2-5	CASSSSLGLAGVKETQYF	TGTGCCAGCAGTTCCTCCCTGGGACTAGCGGGAGTAAAAGAGACCCAGTACTTC
many	.	TRBV5-1	TRBJ1-5	CASSTGQMDQPQHF	TGCGCCAGCAGCACTGGACAGATGGATCAGCCCCAGCATTTT
few	TRBD2	TRBV29-1	TRBJ2-1	CSAGTSGNEAEQFF	TGCAGCGCTGGGACTAGCGGGAATGAGGCTGAGCAGTTCTTC
.	TRBD1	TRBV7-7	TRBJ2-7	CASSRGQEYEQYF	TGTGCTAGCAGCCGGGGACAGGAATACGAGCAGTACTTC
few	.	TRBV29-1	TRBJ1-1	CSVFPRTVIPEAFF	TGCAGCGTTTTTCCTCGGACTGTCATCCCAGAAGCTTTCTTT
many	.	TRBV27	TRBJ1-6	CASSLLDSYNSPLHF	TGTGCCAGCAGTTTATTGGACTCCTATAATTCACCCCTCCACTTT
.	TRBD2	TRBV19	TRBJ2-3	CASTLAGGPSDTQYF	TGTGCCAGTACGTTAGCGGGAGGGCCCTCGGATACGCAGTATTTT
many	.	TRBV3-1	TRBJ1-1	CASSQDPWLGRGEAFF	TGTGCCAGCAGCCAAGATCCCTGGTTGGGCAGGGGAGAAGCTTTCTTT